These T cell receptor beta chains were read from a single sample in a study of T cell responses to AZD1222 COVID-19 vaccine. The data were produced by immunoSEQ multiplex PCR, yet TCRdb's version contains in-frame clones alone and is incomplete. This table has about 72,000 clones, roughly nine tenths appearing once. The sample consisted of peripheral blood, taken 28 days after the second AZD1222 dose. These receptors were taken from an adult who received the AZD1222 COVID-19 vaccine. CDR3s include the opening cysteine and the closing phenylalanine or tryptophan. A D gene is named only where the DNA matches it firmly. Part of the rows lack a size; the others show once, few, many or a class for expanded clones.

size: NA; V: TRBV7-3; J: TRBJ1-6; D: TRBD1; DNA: TGTGCCAGCAGCTCCCAAGGACAGGGATATTCACCCCTCCACTTT; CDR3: CASSSQGQGYSPLHF
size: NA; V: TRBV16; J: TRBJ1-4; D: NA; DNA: TGTGCCAGCAGCCAAAGCAGCCCAACTAATGAAAAACTGTTTTTT; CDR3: CASSQSSPTNEKLFF
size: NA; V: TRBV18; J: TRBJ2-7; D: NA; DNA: TGTGCCAGCTCGCCGGCCCCCCCCTACGAGCAGTACTTC; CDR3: CASSPAPPYEQYF
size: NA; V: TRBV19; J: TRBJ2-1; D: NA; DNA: TGTGCCAGTAGTTCCCTACTAGCAGGTCTCTACAATGAGCAGTTCTTC; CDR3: CASSSLLAGLYNEQFF
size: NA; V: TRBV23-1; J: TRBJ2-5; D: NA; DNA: TGCGCCAGCAGTCAATGGGCCAATCGAGAACCCTACCAAGAGACCCAGTACTTC; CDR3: CASSQWANREPYQETQYF
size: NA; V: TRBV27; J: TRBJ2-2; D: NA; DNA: TGTGCCAGCATGACAGTCATCGGGGAGCTGTTTTTT; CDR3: CASMTVIGELFF
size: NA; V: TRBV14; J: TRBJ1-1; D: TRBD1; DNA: TGTGCCAGCAGCCAAGAGGCAGGGGGCAACACTGAAGCTTTCTTT; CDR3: CASSQEAGGNTEAFF
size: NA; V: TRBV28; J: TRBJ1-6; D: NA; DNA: TGTGCCAGCAGTTTAGGGCAGCTTCAAGGTTCACCCCTCCACTTT; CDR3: CASSLGQLQGSPLHF
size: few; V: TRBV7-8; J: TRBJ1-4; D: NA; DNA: TGTGCCAGCAGCTTAGAAGCAACTAATGAAAAACTGTTTTTT; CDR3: CASSLEATNEKLFF
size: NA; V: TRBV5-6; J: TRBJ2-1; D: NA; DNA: TGTGCCAGCAGCTTGCTACGGGCGATCGCAGTCGACAATGAGCAGTTCTTC; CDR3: CASSLLRAIAVDNEQFF
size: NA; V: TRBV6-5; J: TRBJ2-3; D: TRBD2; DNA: TGTGCCAGCAGCTCTAGCGGGAGCGGGGCAGATACGCAGTATTTT; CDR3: CASSSSGSGADTQYF
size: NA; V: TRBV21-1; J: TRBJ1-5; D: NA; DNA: TGTGCCAGCAGCAAAGAAGGGGGACAGGGCCCCAGGGTAAGTAATCAGCCCCAGCATTTT; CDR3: CASSKEGGQGPRVSNQPQHF
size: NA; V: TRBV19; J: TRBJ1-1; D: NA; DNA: TGTGCCAGTAGTTTCAAGGCGGCTGAAGCTTTCTTT; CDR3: CASSFKAAEAFF
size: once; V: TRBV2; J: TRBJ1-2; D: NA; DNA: TGTGCCAGCAGTGTCCAATACAGCTATGGCTACACCTTC; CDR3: CASSVQYSYGYTF
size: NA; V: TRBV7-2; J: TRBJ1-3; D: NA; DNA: TGTGCCAGCAGCCTCGGGGCAACTGGAAACACCATATATTTT; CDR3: CASSLGATGNTIYF
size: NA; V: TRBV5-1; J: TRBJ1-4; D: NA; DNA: TGCGCCAGCAGCATAGACCCGATGGGGGGTAGTGAAAAACTGTTTTTT; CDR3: CASSIDPMGGSEKLFF
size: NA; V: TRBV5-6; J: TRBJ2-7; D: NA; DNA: TGTGCCAGCAGCTGGGGTTCCGGTTTTATGGACGAGCAGTACTTC; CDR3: CASSWGSGFMDEQYF
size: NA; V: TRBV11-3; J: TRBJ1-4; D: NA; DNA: TGTGCCAGCAGCCGGACAGCAACTAATGAAAAACTGTTTTTT; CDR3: CASSRTATNEKLFF
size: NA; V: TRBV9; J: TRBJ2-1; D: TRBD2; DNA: TGTGCCAGCAGCGCTCAAGCGGGAGTCGCCTACAATGAGCAGTTCTTC; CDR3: CASSAQAGVAYNEQFF
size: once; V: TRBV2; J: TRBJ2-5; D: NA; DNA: TGTGCCAGCAGTTTCCGGGTTCCTGGCCAAGGAGAGACCCAGTACTTC; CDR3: CASSFRVPGQGETQYF
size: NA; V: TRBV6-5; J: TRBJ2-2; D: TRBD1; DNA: TGTGCCAGCATGGACAGGGGGTCTCCCGGGGAGCTGTTTTTT; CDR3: CASMDRGSPGELFF
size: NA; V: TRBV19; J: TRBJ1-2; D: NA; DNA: TGTGCCAGTAGTAGGTACACCTTC; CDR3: CASSRYTF
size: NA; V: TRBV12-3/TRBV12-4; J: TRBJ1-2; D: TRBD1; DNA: TGTGCCAGCAGTTCCCGGGACAGGCCCATCTACACCTTC; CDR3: CASSSRDRPIYTF
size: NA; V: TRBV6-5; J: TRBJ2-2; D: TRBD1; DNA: TGTGCCAGCAGGCTGGGACAGGGTCCGGTCGGGGAGCTGTTTTTT; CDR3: CASRLGQGPVGELFF
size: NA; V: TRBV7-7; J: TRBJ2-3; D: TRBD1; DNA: TGTGCCAGCAGCCCCGGACAGGGGGGGACAGATACGCAGTATTTT; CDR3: CASSPGQGGTDTQYF
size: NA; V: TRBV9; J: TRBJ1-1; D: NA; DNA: TGTGCCAGCAGCGTATCAGGACGGACGAACACTGAAGCTTTCTTT; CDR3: CASSVSGRTNTEAFF
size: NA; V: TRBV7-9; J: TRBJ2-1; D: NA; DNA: TGTGCCAGCAGCTCCTCAAGCAATGAGCAGTTCTTC; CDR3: CASSSSSNEQFF
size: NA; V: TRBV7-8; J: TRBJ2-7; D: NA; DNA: TGTGCCAGCCGAAGTAGAGGGTCCTACGAGCAGTACTTC; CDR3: CASRSRGSYEQYF
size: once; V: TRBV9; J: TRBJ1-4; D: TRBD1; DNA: TGTGCCAGCAGCATACGGACAGGCCTGGGTGAAAAACTGTTTTTT; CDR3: CASSIRTGLGEKLFF
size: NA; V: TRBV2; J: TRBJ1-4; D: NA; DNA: TGTGCCAGCAGTGTGAGGGAAAAACTGTTTTTT; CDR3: CASSVREKLFF
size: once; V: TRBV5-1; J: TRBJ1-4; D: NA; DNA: TGCGCCAGCAGCTTGGCAGGGGACACTAATGAAAAACTGTTTTTT; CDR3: CASSLAGDTNEKLFF
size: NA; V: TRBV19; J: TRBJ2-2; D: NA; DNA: TGTGCCAGTAGTCTCGGGCTTCCTAACACCGGGGAGCTGTTTTTT; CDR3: CASSLGLPNTGELFF
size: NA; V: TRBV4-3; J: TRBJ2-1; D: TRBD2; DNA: TGCGCCAGCAGCCAAGGGTCTAGCGGGAGCAATGAGCAGTTCTTC; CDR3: CASSQGSSGSNEQFF
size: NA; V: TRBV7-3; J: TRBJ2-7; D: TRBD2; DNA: TGTGCCAGCAGCCCAGGACTAGTAAATGAGCAGTACTTC; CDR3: CASSPGLVNEQYF
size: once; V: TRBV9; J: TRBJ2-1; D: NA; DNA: TGTGCCAGCAGCTTTGGACCCCCGGATGAGCAGTTCTTC; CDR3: CASSFGPPDEQFF
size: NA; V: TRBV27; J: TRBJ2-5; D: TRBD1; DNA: TGTGCCACCAAGACCGGGACAGCGCAAGAGACCCAGTACTTC; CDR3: CATKTGTAQETQYF
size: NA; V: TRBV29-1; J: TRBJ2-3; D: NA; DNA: TGCAGCGTTCGGGGCGGTAGCACAGATACGCAGTATTTT; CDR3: CSVRGGSTDTQYF
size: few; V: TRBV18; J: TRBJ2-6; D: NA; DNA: TGTGCCAGCTCACAATTAACAGGGTATGGGGCCAACGTCCTGACTTTC; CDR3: CASSQLTGYGANVLTF
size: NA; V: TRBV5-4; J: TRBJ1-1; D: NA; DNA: TGTGCCAGCAGGCCTTATAGAGAGAACACTGAAGCTTTCTTT; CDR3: CASRPYRENTEAFF
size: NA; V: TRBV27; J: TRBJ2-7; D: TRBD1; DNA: TGTGCCAGCACAGGGACAGGGCCCATCTACGAGCAGTACTTC; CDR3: CASTGTGPIYEQYF
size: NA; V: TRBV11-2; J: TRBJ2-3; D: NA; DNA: TGTGCCAGCAGCCTCTACGATGGCGCAGATACGCAGTATTTT; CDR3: CASSLYDGADTQYF